This T cell receptor (beta chain) appears in the sequencing data of a study of T cells after yellow fever vaccination. Universal primer sites and UMIs were introduced during 5'RACE template-switching synthesis of TCR cDNA. Each CDR3 protein is one row after TCRdb ran MiXCR on the 5' RACE reads. The sample includes about 430,000 distinct CDR3 sequences, roughly a sixth of them seen just once. The CDR3 length is 17 residues. V shed 1 base and J shed 5 bases, with 23 bases lying between them. CDR1 and CDR2 from the germline V gene are SQVTM and ANQGSEA. This chain links TRBV29-1 with TRBJ1-1; a weak D match, TRBD1 (6 bases). The receptor's source is a man between 18 and 29 years old who received the YFV17D yellow fever vaccine. The sequenced sample was PBMCs, obtained before the yellow fever booster vaccination. The CDR3 loop is CSVEVVSSGAPRTEAFF. The CDR3 bases are TGCAGCGTTGAAGTTGTGTCATCAGGGGCGCCGAGGACTGAAGCTTTCTTT.